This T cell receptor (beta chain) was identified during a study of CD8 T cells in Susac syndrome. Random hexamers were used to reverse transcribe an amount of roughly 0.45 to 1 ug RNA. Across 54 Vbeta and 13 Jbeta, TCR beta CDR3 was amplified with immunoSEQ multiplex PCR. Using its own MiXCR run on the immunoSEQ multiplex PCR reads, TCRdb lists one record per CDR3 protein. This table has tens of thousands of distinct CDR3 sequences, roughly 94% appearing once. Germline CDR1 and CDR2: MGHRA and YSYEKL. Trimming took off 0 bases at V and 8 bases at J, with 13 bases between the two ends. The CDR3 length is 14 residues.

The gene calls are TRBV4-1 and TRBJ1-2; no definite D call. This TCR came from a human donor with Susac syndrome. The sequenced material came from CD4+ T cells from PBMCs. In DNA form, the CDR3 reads TGCGCCAGCAGCCAAGATTTTCGGAGCGGCGGCTACACCTTC. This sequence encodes CASSQDFRSGGYTF.